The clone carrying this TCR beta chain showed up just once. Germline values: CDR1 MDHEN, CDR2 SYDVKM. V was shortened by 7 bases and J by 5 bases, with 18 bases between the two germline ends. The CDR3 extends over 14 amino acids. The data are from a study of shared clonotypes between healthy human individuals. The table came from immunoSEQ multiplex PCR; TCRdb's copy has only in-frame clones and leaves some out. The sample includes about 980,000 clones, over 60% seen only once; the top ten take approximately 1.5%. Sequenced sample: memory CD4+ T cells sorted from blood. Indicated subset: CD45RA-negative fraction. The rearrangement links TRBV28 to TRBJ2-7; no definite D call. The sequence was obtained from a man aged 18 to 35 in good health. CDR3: CASTPAAIPHEQYF. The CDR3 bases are TGTGCCAGCACACCGGCAGCGATCCCTCACGAGCAGTACTTC.